These T cell receptor beta chains were read from a single sample in a study of blood T cells in healthy people across ages. MiXCR was run by TCRdb on the 5' RACE reads, yielding one entry per CDR3 protein. The sample consists of 600,000 to 850,000 distinct CDR3 sequences, just under 25% of them appearing once. This sample was also put to use in a study of T cells of mothers and their children.

The sequencing input was blood. These receptors all come from a boy aged 5-17 years in good health. Both conserved end residues are part of each CDR3. Each record gives: J gene, V gene, clone size, CDR3 protein. Clone size appears in some rows only: once, few, many, or a class for an expanded clone.

J: TRBJ1-5
V: TRBV15
size: NA
CDR3: CATSGEGGTSQPQHF

J: TRBJ2-3
V: TRBV20-1
size: NA
CDR3: CSARDFRGLAGVSDTQYF

J: TRBJ2-1
V: TRBV12-5
size: NA
CDR3: CAGGFSLGLNEQFF

J: TRBJ1-2
V: TRBV24-1
size: once
CDR3: CATSAGTGPNYGYTF

J: TRBJ2-3
V: TRBV7-2
size: NA
CDR3: CASSAVGDFGDTQYF

J: TRBJ2-3
V: TRBV3-1
size: NA
CDR3: CASSINWGTDTQYF

J: TRBJ2-7
V: TRBV11-2
size: few
CDR3: CASSPAGPSEQYF

J: TRBJ2-1
V: TRBV9
size: NA
CDR3: CASSAEPGSSYNEQFF

J: TRBJ2-2
V: TRBV10-2
size: NA
CDR3: CASSVDAGGELFF

J: TRBJ2-2
V: TRBV3-1
size: NA
CDR3: CASTGDSDTGELFF

J: TRBJ2-1
V: TRBV6-2/TRBV6-3
size: few
CDR3: CASCSGGDEQFF

J: TRBJ1-1
V: TRBV20-1
size: NA
CDR3: CSARDRGFQAFF

J: NA
V: TRBV3-1
size: NA
CDR3: CASSRRGDSYEQYF

J: NA
V: TRBV11-2
size: NA
CDR3: CASSLGTGDLDEQYF

J: TRBJ2-7
V: TRBV9
size: NA
CDR3: CASSVDRGSTEQYF

J: TRBJ2-5
V: TRBV5-6
size: once
CDR3: CASSLARGLRGTQYF

J: TRBJ2-1
V: TRBV24-1
size: few
CDR3: CATSDSSVGEGAYNEQFF

J: TRBJ2-3
V: TRBV12-3/TRBV12-4
size: few
CDR3: CASSATGLDTQYF

J: TRBJ2-5
V: TRBV28
size: few
CDR3: CASSLLLGQSAETQYF

J: TRBJ2-5
V: TRBV29-1
size: few
CDR3: CSVGTTGEGTQYF

J: TRBJ1-4
V: TRBV5-6
size: NA
CDR3: CASSSTGPAEKLFF

J: TRBJ2-7
V: TRBV13
size: NA
CDR3: CASGNRLPYEQYF

J: TRBJ2-1
V: TRBV6-1
size: few
CDR3: CASSSPGTVYNEQFF

J: TRBJ1-3
V: TRBV4-3
size: NA
CDR3: CASSQDLYSSGNTIYF

J: TRBJ1-6
V: TRBV20-1
size: few
CDR3: CSARDDRGSNSPLHF

J: TRBJ1-1
V: TRBV5-1
size: NA
CDR3: CASNPDGNTEAFF

J: TRBJ2-5
V: TRBV27
size: NA
CDR3: CASKRTGAETQYF

J: TRBJ2-3
V: TRBV7-2
size: NA
CDR3: CASSPIAGSTDTQYF

J: TRBJ2-1
V: TRBV6-2/TRBV6-3
size: few
CDR3: CASSYGADYSSYNEQFF

J: TRBJ2-3
V: TRBV12-3/TRBV12-4
size: NA
CDR3: CASSLWEGTTDTRYF

J: TRBJ2-4
V: TRBV3-1
size: NA
CDR3: CASSQEDGWPKNIQYF

J: TRBJ2-1
V: TRBV7-9
size: many
CDR3: CASSLGSGQSVNEQFF

J: NA
V: TRBV29-1
size: few
CDR3: CSVETSSEYNEQFF

J: NA
V: TRBV25-1
size: NA
CDR3: CASSELGQFYEQYF

J: TRBJ2-1
V: TRBV20-1
size: NA
CDR3: CSAYSPLAGDSDEQFF

J: TRBJ2-3
V: TRBV5-1
size: NA
CDR3: CASSLDTETGEDTQYF

J: TRBJ2-1
V: TRBV29-1
size: NA
CDR3: CSVLVGGKGNEQFF

J: TRBJ1-6
V: TRBV20-1
size: NA
CDR3: CSAGGGGNSPLHF

J: TRBJ2-5
V: TRBV12-5
size: NA
CDR3: CASGSAPGWRETQYF

J: NA
V: TRBV2
size: few
CDR3: CASTLENEQYF

J: TRBJ2-2
V: TRBV4-1
size: NA
CDR3: CATGRGQRNTGELFF

J: TRBJ2-5
V: TRBV29-1
size: NA
CDR3: CSVEDNPRRSGTQYF

J: TRBJ2-5
V: TRBV7-2
size: large
CDR3: CASSLAGGGGEETQYF

J: TRBJ2-7
V: TRBV11-3
size: NA
CDR3: CASSLADSGSYEQYF

J: TRBJ2-7
V: TRBV20-1
size: NA
CDR3: CSASPFTSGATYEQYF

J: TRBJ2-7
V: TRBV29-1
size: NA
CDR3: CSVEGNGFYEQYF

J: TRBJ2-5
V: TRBV6-6
size: few
CDR3: CASSLWTSRSETQYF

J: TRBJ2-7
V: TRBV29-1
size: NA
CDR3: CSVEEGTSANYEQYF

J: TRBJ2-7
V: TRBV29-1
size: few
CDR3: CSVKETGFLYEQYF

J: TRBJ2-5
V: TRBV11-1
size: NA
CDR3: CASSPPQGYETQYF

J: TRBJ2-2
V: TRBV29-1
size: NA
CDR3: CSVGRGQGAIGELFF

J: TRBJ2-5
V: TRBV20-1
size: NA
CDR3: CSASLLAAQETQYF

J: TRBJ2-5
V: TRBV28
size: few
CDR3: CASSRGQGRDF

J: TRBJ2-7
V: TRBV5-6
size: few
CDR3: CASESGSAYEQYF

J: TRBJ2-5
V: TRBV10-3
size: NA
CDR3: CAISESVSGGAETQYF

J: TRBJ2-5
V: TRBV4-2
size: few
CDR3: CASGGGPGGETQYF

J: TRBJ1-1
V: TRBV19
size: NA
CDR3: CASSARTVMNTEAFF

J: TRBJ2-7
V: TRBV5-1
size: NA
CDR3: CASSLNPDSYEQYF

J: TRBJ2-7
V: TRBV12-3/TRBV12-4
size: few
CDR3: CASSLRLAGNTYEQYF